This T cell receptor (beta chain) appears in the sequencing data of a study of T-cell memory formation after mild COVID-19. TCRdb reprocessed the 5' RACE reads with MiXCR, giving one entry per CDR3 protein. The table has 58,000 or so distinct CDR3 sequences, 25% to 35% seen once; the top ten hold around 46%. This CDR3 is built from 11 residues. V lost 4 bases to trimming and J lost 5 bases, with 6 bases between them. Germline V gene sequence: CDR1 SEHNR, CDR2 FQNEAQ (reference sequence). The receptor's source is a man aged 18 to 29 who had mild COVID-19 (a few samples of this study predate the infection). Cell type and time point are not known. This chain connects TRBV7-9 to TRBJ2-7; no definite D call. The sample was PBMCs or a T cell subset sorted from them (not recorded which). DNA for the CDR3: TGTGCCAGCAGCTACGGCCACGAGCAGTACTTC. Protein sequence: CASSYGHEQYF. The full variable domain, rest sourced from reference TRBV7-9 and TRBJ2-7, is DTGVSQNPRHKITKRGQNVTFRCDPISEHNRLYWYRQTLGQGPEFLTYFQNEAQLEKSRLLSDRFSAERPKGSFSTLEIQRTEQGDSAMYLCASSYGHEQYFGPGTRLTVT.